The 30 T cell receptor delta chains below were found in one sample sequenced in a study of gamma-delta T cells after stem cell transplantation. TCRdb re-processed the RT-PCR reads via CATT. The data contain approximately 2,000 delta-chain clones, around 14% of them seen just once; the ten biggest clones take up roughly 28%. The source material was gamma-delta T cells. All receptors come from a human donor. It is not recorded whose cells these are; they may come from a transplant donor.

This sequence joins TRDV2 and TRDJ1, with 12 positions matching TRDD3. No J segment appears in TCRdb, so it was assigned here by matching the sequence to germline. Per the germline V gene, CDR1 is GEAIGNYY and CDR2 is EKD. V lost 0 bases and J lost 0; bases outside the gene matches: 13. The CDR3 sequence is 20 residues long. The CDR3: CACDTILGDTVAGYTDKLIF. The CDR3, as DNA: TGTGCCTGTGACACCATACTGGGGGATACTGTAGCCGGGTACACCGATAAACTCATCTTT.

This clone occurred a few times. V usage is TRDV2 and J usage is TRDJ1; 7 bases are a match to TRDD3. The CDR3 spans 15 residues. Germline V CDR1 and CDR2: GEAIGNYY, EKD. The junction had 11 bases not matched to a gene; V was cut back by 0 bases and J by 8 bases. The CDR3 bases are TGTGCCTGTGACACCGTTGGGGGAGATGGGGAAAAACTCATCTTT. As protein: CACDTVGGDGEKLIF.

This clone is categorized as large (0.1 to 1%). This same CDR3 is encoded by further DNA sequences in the sample. J is TRDJ1 and V is TRDV2; D remains ambiguous. V lost 1 base and J lost 1, with 24 bases in between. The CDR3 is 19 amino acids. The V gene's germline CDR1 is GEAIGNYY and CDR2 EKD. CDR3 in amino acids: CACDTVGGRTQLLTDKLIF. CDR3 coding DNA: TGTGCCTGTGACACTGTCGGAGGGCGCACACAACTACTCACCGATAAACTCATCTTT.

This clone was counted between two and nine times. CDR3 sequence (DNA): TGTGCCTGTGACAAGGTGAGGGATTCTGGCTGGGACACCCGACAGATGTTTTTC. Its translation: CACDKVRDSGWDTRQMFF. The chain has TRDV2 and TRDJ3; weak D call: TRDD3 (5 bases). Per germline, CDR1 GEAIGNYY and CDR2 EKD. Trimming pared 2 bases from V and 3 bases from J, leaving 16 bases between. The CDR3 is 18 amino acids.

The chain joins TRDV2 to TRDJ1, with 10 bases that match TRDD3. V dropped 3 bases and J dropped 0; count of bases not matched to a gene: 15. Germline-derived CDR1 and CDR2 are GEAIGNYY and EKD. The CDR3 spans 19 residues. CDR3 amino acids: CACDGILGDSYLYTDKLIF. CDR3 DNA: TGTGCCTGTGACGGTATACTGGGGGATTCGTATTTGTACACCGATAAACTCATCTTT.

Notes on this clone: A read error is possible here, since a much larger clone lies one base away. The sample holds other DNA sequences that translate to the same CDR3. V gene TRDV2 combines with J gene TRDJ1; a weak D match, TRDD3 (5 bases). V lost 1 base, J lost 1 base, and 24 bases lay in between. The CDR3 consists of 19 residues. Germline V lookup: CDR1 GEAIGNYY, CDR2 EKD. The CDR3 DNA reads as TGTGCCTGTGACACGGTCTTACTAGGGGACCGGGTTTCCACCGATAAACTCATCTTT. Its translation is CACDTVLLGDRVSTDKLIF.

This clone was counted between two and nine times. The gene calls are TRDV2 and TRDJ1, with a tentative D call TRDD3 (5 bases). Germline CDR1 reads GEAIGNYY; CDR2 reads EKD. Trimming pared 1 base from V and 3 bases from J, leaving 11 bases between. The CDR3 is 14 residues long. Here the CDR3 reads CACDTVIRADKLIF. Here the CDR3 DNA reads TGTGCCTGTGACACGGTAATACGCGCCGATAAACTCATCTTT.

The rearrangement links TRDV2 to TRDJ1, with 9 bases lining up with TRDD3. TCRdb lists no J gene, so it was determined here by aligning the DNA to germline. This CDR3 spans 25 amino acids. CDR1 and CDR2 (germline): GEAIGNYY, EKD. Unmatched junction bases numbered 34, after V lost 3 bases and J lost 0 bases. CDR3 nucleotide sequence: TGTGCCTGTGACCCGCTTGATGGGGGGGGATACACCAGCAAAAAACCCCAACGGTACACCGATAAACTCATCTTT. It yields the protein CACDPLDGGGYTSKKPQRYTDKLIF.

The chain uses TRDV2 and TRDJ1; TRDD3 aligns across 10 bases. J lost 0 bases, V lost 1 base, and 13 bases had no gene match. Germline CDR1 is GEAIGNYY and CDR2 is EKD. The CDR3 is 19 residues long. The CDR3 region is CACDTVLGDPNFYTDKLIF. The CDR3 region has the DNA TGTGCCTGTGACACTGTACTGGGGGATCCCAACTTTTACACCGATAAACTCATCTTT.

Comment on this clone: This sequence may be a read error, since a much larger clone differs from it by one base. Other DNA sequences of this sample code for an identical CDR3. This sequence joins TRDV2 and TRDJ1; 13 bases fit TRDD3. The germline CDR1 and CDR2 sequences are GEAIGNYY and EKD. This CDR3 contains 18 residues. The CDR3 DNA sequence: TGTGCCTGTGACCTTGTACTGGGGGATACGCAGAGAAAAGATAAGCTCATCTTT. Translating it yields CACDLVLGDTQRKDKLIF.

The chain joins TRDV2 to TRDJ3; 13 bases are a match to TRDD3. The germline V gene has CDR1 GEAIGNYY and CDR2 EKD. The CDR3 length is 22 residues. Unmatched junction bases numbered 10, after V lost 0 bases and J lost 0 bases. The DNA for the CDR3 is TGTGCCTGTGACACCGTACTGGGGGATACGCCCCCGAGCTCCTGGGACACCCGACAGATGTTTTTC. It specifies CACDTVLGDTPPSSWDTRQMFF.

The genes are TRDV2 and TRDJ1; possibly TRDD3 for D (6 bases). CDR1 is GEAIGNYY and CDR2 is EKD in the germline V gene. CDR3 length: 17 amino acids. V gave up 0 bases and J gave up 2 bases, with 18 bases separating them. The CDR3 nucleotides are TGTGCCTGTGACACCCTTTCTGGGGTCTCGAGGACCGATAAACTCATCTTT. This gives the protein CACDTLSGVSRTDKLIF.

This clone was detected a few times. At one end the junction does not follow the germline gene, possibly because of a read error. The chain links TRDV2 to TRDJ1; 7 bases agree with TRDD3. The CDR3 length is 17 residues. Germline V gene data show CDR1 as GEAIGNYY and CDR2 as EKD. CDR3 protein: CACGTVGAGGYTDKLIF. The CDR3 DNA sequence: TGTGCCTGTGGCACCGTGGGTGCTGGGGGGTACACCGATAAACTCATCTTT.

This clone is medium-sized (0.01 to 0.1%). The sample contains more than one DNA sequence encoding this CDR3. The J gene is TRDJ1, the V gene TRDV2, with D perhaps TRDD2 (5 bases). V was pared by 3 bases and J by 0 bases, with 34 bases between. CDR1 is GEAIGNYY, CDR2 EKD, per germline. The CDR3 is 22 residues long. CDR3 nucleotide sequence: TGTGCCTGTGACGGACTTCCGCCTGCCGTCGTTGGGACCCCAACATACACCGATAAACTCATCTTT. It codes for CACDGLPPAVVGTPTYTDKLIF.

V gene TRDV2 combines with J gene TRDJ3; 13 bases line up with TRDD3. After removal of 0 bases from V and 1 base from J, the junction contained 8 bases not matched to a gene. CDR3 length equals 21 residues. Germline CDR1 reads GEAIGNYY; CDR2 reads EKD. The CDR3 reads CACDTALGDTRGSWDTRQMFF. DNA of the CDR3: TGTGCCTGTGACACCGCACTGGGGGATACGCGCGGATCCTGGGACACCCGACAGATGTTTTTC.

Concerning this clone: TCRdb has a much larger clone's protein, which differs at residue 4 from the translation of this DNA, likely because of a read error; what is shown is the protein translated from the DNA. The chain couples TRDV2 to TRDJ1, with 7 bases lining up with TRDD3. V was clipped by 5 bases and J by 2 bases; unmatched bases: 13. The CDR3 is made up of 16 amino acids. The germline V gene has CDR1 GEAIGNYY and CDR2 EKD. DNA for the CDR3: TGTGCCTGTGGCCCAGTACTGGGGAAGCCGACCGATAAACTCATCTTT. Protein product: CACGPVLGKPTDKLIF.

On this clone itself: TCRdb assigns this DNA the protein of a much larger clone, which departs from its translation at residue 6; this likely reflects a read error, and the protein shown comes from translating the DNA. The chain combines TRDV2 with TRDJ1; 7 bases are shared with TRDD3. This CDR3 is 17 amino acids long. Unmatched junction bases numbered 15, after V lost 3 bases and J lost 3 bases. Germline assignment: CDR1 GEAIGNYY and CDR2 EKD. CDR3: CACDAALGTSTPDKLIF. CDR3 DNA: TGTGCCTGTGACGCAGCACTGGGGACCAGCACCCCCGATAAACTCATCTTT.

This clone is deemed medium-sized. This could be a read error, since a much larger clone is one nucleotide away. The chain links TRDV2 to TRDJ1, with 9 positions matching TRDD3. The J gene, left out of TCRdb, was set here by checking the DNA against germline. The CDR3 extends over 16 amino acids. The germline gives CDR1 GEAIGNYY, CDR2 EKD. V shed 1 base, J shed 4 bases, and the junction held 9 bases outside the gene matches. The CDR3 DNA sequence: TGTGCCTGTGACACGCTGGGGGATCCCAAGAGCGATAAACTCATCTTT. Encoded protein: CACDTLGDPKSDKLIF.

The rearrangement joins TRDV2 to TRDJ1; TRDD3 matches 7 bases. Trimming at V came to 4 bases and at J to 1 base, leaving 14 bases not matched to a gene. CDR1 and CDR2 from the germline V gene are GEAIGNYY and EKD. The CDR3 runs to 17 residues. DNA of the CDR3: TGTGCCTGTGATCCCGTACTGGGGCCTCACGGCACCGATAAACTCATCTTT. Amino acid sequence: CACDPVLGPHGTDKLIF.

The CDR3 loop reads CACDALGDRTDKLIF. DNA for the CDR3: TGTGCCTGTGACGCCCTGGGGGATAGAACCGATAAACTCATCTTT. The chain employs TRDV2 and TRDJ1; 10 bases line up with TRDD3. The CDR3 totals 15 residues. With V trimmed by 3 bases and J by 2 bases, 5 bases remained unmatched. CDR1 is GEAIGNYY and CDR2 is EKD in the germline V gene.

The V gene is TRDV2, the J gene TRDJ1; D is uncertain. The CDR3 has 14 amino acids. Germline loops: CDR1 GEAIGNYY, CDR2 EKD. Trimming cost V 0 bases and J 1 base, with 8 bases left between them. CDR3 protein: CACDTVGFTDKLIF. CDR3 DNA sequence: TGTGCCTGTGACACCGTTGGGTTCACCGATAAACTCATCTTT.

This clone was seen a few times. The chain is built from TRDV2 and TRDJ1, with TRDD3 identical over 7 bases. CDR3 length: 15 amino acids. Trimming took 3 bases from V and 0 from J; bases not matched to a gene: 6. Germline CDR1 GEAIGNYY, CDR2 EKD. This CDR3 is CACDDLGAHTDKLIF. CDR3 coding DNA: TGTGCCTGTGACGATCTGGGGGCCCACACCGATAAACTCATCTTT.

In this sample, this clone is medium-sized. The gene calls are TRDV2 and TRDJ1; D is undetermined. The CDR3 consists of 18 residues. The V end lost 0 bases, the J end lost 0 bases, and 19 bases lay between the germline ends. The germline gives CDR1 GEAIGNYY, CDR2 EKD. The CDR3 reads CACDTVPGGPSYTDKLIF. In nucleotides, the CDR3 is TGTGCCTGTGACACCGTGCCGGGTGGCCCCTCGTACACCGATAAACTCATCTTT.

This clone was seen a few times. The chain uses TRDV2 and TRDJ1; D is ambiguous. The CDR3 contains 17 residues. V was cut by 2 bases and J by 2 bases, with 20 bases left in between. Germline assignment: CDR1 GEAIGNYY and CDR2 EKD. The DNA for the CDR3 is TGTGCCTGTGACAGCGTAGGGTACGCTCCACCGACCGATAAACTCATCTTT. It specifies CACDSVGYAPPTDKLIF.

This clone occurred a few times. V usage is TRDV2 and J usage is TRDJ1; TRDD3 aligns across 13 bases. CDR1 GEAIGNYY and CDR2 EKD come from the germline V gene. The CDR3 spans 21 residues. With V trimmed by 3 bases and J by 0 bases, 18 bases remained unmatched. The CDR3 bases are TGTGCCTGTGACGCCATCGGTTCTACTGGCACTGGGGGATACGACACCGATAAACTCATCTTT. Translated: CACDAIGSTGTGGYDTDKLIF.

By share, this clone counts as large. The chain joins TRDV2 to TRDJ1, with 11 bases that match TRDD3. This CDR3 comprises 18 residues. Germline lookup yields CDR1 GEAIGNYY and CDR2 EKD. Trimming cost V 3 bases and J 0 bases; bases outside gene matches: 11. This CDR3 is CACDSVLGDREDTDKLIF. The DNA of the CDR3 is TGTGCCTGTGACTCGGTACTGGGGGATAGGGAGGACACCGATAAACTCATCTTT.

This clone was seen only a few times. The germline gene is not matched at one end of the junction; a read error may be the cause. The rearrangement uses TRDV2 and TRDJ3, with D unclear. Germline lookup yields CDR1 GEAIGNYY and CDR2 EKD. The CDR3 runs 18 residues. The CDR3 loop reads CACDTVSTPSFYTLQMFF. The CDR3 DNA reads TGTGCCTGTGACACCGTCTCAACGCCCTCCTTTTACACCCTACAGATGTTTTTC.

This clone was counted only a few times. The V and J genes are TRDV1 and TRDJ1; 7 nucleotides align to TRDD2. The CDR3 spans 25 residues. From germline, CDR1 is TSWWSYY and CDR2 QGS. V shed 3 bases, J shed 2 bases, and the junction held 36 bases outside the gene matches. The CDR3 coding sequence is TGTGCTCTTGGGGATCGATTTTCCTACGAAGCGAAGCTCCTCTACCAACCGACAGGGACCGATAAACTCATCTTT. Translation: CALGDRFSYEAKLLYQPTGTDKLIF.

V usage is TRDV2 and J usage is TRDJ1; weak D call: TRDD3 (6 bases). The J gene is absent in TCRdb and was assigned here via DNA matching to germline. CDR1 is GEAIGNYY, CDR2 EKD, per germline. The CDR3 consists of 19 residues. V was shortened by 0 bases and J by 0 bases, with 22 bases between the two germline ends. CDR3 coding DNA: TGTGCCTGTGACACCAGCGTCGGGTGCACGGGGGACCACACCGATAAACTCATCTTT. This translates into CACDTSVGCTGDHTDKLIF.

The CDR3 DNA reads as TGTGCCTGTGACACGCTGGGGGATACCAACGGTAAACTCATCTTT. Translating it yields CACDTLGDTNGKLIF. V gene TRDV2 combines with J gene TRDJ1; 11 bases agree with TRDD3. With 1 base clipped from V and 7 bases from J, the junction kept 7 bases outside the gene matches. CDR1 and CDR2 from the germline V gene are GEAIGNYY and EKD. CDR3 length: 15 amino acids.